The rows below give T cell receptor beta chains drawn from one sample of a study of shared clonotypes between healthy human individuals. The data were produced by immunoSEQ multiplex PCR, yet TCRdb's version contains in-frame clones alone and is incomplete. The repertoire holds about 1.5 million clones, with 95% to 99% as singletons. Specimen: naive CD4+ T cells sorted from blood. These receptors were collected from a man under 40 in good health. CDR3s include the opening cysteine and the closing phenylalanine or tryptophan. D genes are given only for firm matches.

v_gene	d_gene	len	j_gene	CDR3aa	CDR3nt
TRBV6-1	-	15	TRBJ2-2	CASSERRVNTGELFF	TGTGCCAGCAGTGAACGACGAGTGAACACCGGGGAGCTGTTTTTT
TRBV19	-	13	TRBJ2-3	CASSKRGTDTQYF	TGTGCCAGTTCTAAGCGGGGCACAGATACGCAGTATTTT
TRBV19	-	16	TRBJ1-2	CASASITGGDYYGYTF	TGTGCCAGTGCCTCTATAACCGGGGGGGATTACTATGGCTACACCTTC
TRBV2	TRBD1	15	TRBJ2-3	CASSELQGGTDTQYF	TGTGCCAGCAGTGAACTCCAGGGGGGCACAGATACGCAGTATTTT
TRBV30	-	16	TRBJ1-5	CAWGPRRRWWNQPQHF	TGTGCCTGGGGTCCCCGACGACGGTGGTGGAATCAGCCCCAGCATTTT
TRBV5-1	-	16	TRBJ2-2	CASSLEASPVPGELFF	TGCGCCAGCAGCTTGGAGGCTAGCCCCGTCCCCGGGGAGCTGTTTTTT
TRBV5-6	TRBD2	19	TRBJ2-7	CASSLGVGTSGRAIYEQYF	TGTGCCAGCAGCTTGGGGGTCGGGACTAGCGGGAGGGCAATCTACGAGCAGTACTTC
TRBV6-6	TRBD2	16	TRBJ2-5	CASRPPGLAGRETQYF	TGTGCCAGCAGACCGCCGGGACTAGCGGGACGAGAGACCCAGTACTTC
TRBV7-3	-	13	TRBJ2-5	CASSLTPVAGQYF	TGTGCCAGCAGCTTAACCCCTGTGGCTGGCCAGTACTTC
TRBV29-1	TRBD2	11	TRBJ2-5	CSVLAGETQYF	TGCAGCGTGCTAGCGGGAGAGACCCAGTACTTC